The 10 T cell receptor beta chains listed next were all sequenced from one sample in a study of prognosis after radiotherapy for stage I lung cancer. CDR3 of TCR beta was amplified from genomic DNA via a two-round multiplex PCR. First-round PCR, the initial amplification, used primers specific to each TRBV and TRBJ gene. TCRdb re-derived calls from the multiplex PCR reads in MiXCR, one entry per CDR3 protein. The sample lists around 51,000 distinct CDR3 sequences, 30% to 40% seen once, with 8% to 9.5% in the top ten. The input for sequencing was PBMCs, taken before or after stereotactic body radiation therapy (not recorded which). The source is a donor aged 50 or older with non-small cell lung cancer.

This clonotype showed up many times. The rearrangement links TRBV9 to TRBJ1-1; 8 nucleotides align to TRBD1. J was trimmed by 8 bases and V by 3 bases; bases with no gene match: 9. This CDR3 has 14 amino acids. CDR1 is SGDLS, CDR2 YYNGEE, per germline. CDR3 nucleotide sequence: TGTGCCAGCAGCGCAGGGGGCAGCACCTACGAAGCTTTCTTT. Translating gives CASSAGGSTYEAFF.

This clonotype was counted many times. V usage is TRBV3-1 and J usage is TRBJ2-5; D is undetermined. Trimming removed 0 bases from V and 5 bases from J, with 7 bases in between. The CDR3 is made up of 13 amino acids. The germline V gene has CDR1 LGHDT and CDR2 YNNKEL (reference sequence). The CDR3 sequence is CASSQDLEETQYF. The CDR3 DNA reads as TGTGCCAGCAGCCAAGATCTGGAGGAGACCCAGTACTTC.

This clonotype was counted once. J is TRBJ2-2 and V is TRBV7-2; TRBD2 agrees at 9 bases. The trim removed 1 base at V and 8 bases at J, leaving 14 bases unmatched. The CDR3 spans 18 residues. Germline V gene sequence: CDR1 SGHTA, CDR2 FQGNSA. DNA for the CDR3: TGTGCCAGCAGCTTAGTGTACGCCATAGCGGGAGTGCTAGGGGAGCTGTTTTTT. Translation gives CASSLVYAIAGVLGELFF.

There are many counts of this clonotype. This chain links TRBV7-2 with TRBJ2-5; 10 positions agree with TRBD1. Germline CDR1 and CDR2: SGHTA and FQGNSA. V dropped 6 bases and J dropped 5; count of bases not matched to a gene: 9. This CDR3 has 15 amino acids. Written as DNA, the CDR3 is TGTGCCAGCAGAGAACGGACAGGGGGTTCGGAGACCCAGTACTTC. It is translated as CASRERTGGSETQYF.

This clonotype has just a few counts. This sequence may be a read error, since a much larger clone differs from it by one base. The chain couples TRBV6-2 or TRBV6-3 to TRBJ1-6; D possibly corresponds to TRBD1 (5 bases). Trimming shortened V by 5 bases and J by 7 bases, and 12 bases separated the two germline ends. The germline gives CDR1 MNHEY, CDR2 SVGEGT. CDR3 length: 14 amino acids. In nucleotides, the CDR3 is TGTGCCAGCAGTGGCAGGGTAGAGAATTCACCCCTCCACTTT. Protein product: CASSGRVENSPLHF.

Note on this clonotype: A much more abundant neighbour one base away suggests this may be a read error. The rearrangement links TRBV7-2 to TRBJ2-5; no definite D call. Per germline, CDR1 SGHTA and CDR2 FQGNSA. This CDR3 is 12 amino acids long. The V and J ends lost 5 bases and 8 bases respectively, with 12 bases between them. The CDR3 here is CASSARGDTQYF. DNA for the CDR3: TGTGCCAGCAGCGCCCGAGGAGACACCCAGTACTTC.

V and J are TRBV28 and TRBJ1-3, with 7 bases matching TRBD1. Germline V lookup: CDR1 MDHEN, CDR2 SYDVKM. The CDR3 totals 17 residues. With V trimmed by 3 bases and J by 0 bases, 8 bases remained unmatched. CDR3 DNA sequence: TGTGCCAGCAGTTTGGTGGGACAGAAACTCTCTGGAAACACCATATATTTT. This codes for CASSLVGQKLSGNTIYF.

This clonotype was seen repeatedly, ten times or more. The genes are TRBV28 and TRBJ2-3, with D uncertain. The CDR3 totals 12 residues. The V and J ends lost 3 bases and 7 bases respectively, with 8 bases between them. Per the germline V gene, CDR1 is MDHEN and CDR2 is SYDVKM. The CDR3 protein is CASSLNPHTQYF. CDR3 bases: TGTGCCAGCAGTTTGAATCCCCATACGCAGTATTTT.

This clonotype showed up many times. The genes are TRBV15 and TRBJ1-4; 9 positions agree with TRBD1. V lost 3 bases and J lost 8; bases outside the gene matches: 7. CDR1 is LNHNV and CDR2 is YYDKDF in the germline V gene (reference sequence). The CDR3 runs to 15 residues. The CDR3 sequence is CATSREQGAGEKLFF. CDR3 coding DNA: TGTGCCACCAGCAGGGAACAGGGGGCCGGCGAAAAACTGTTTTTT.

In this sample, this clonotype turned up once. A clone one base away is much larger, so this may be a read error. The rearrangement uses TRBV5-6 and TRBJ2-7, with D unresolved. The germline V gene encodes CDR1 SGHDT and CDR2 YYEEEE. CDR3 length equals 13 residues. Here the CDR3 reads CDSSRTGSYGQYF. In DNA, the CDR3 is TGTGACAGCAGCCGGACGGGCTCCTACGGGCAGTACTTC. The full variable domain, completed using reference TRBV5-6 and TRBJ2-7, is DAGVTQSPTHLIKTRGQQVTLRCSPKSGHDTVSWYQQALGQGPQFIFQYYEEEERQRGNFPDRFSGHQFPNYSSELNVNALLLGDSALYLCDSSRTGSYGQYFGPGTRLTVT.